Listed below are T cell receptor beta chains from one sample, sequenced in a study of T cells in Graves' hyperthyroidism and ophthalmopathy. MiXCR, applied by TCRdb to the multiplex PCR reads, yields one record per CDR3 protein. The profile covers 500,000 to 750,000 distinct CDR3 sequences, with just over 45% appearing a single time and around 8% taken by the ten largest. Sequenced sample: peripheral blood or thyroid tissue (not recorded which). The receptors were gathered from a woman aged 18-29 years with Graves' hyperthyroidism. The CDR3 runs from the conserved cysteine through the conserved F or W. A D gene is named only where the DNA matches it firmly. Clone size is not always given. Where it is, it says once, few, many or a class for expanded clones.

V: TRBV10-1
size: few
J: TRBJ2-7
D: .
CDR3: CASSLPGRISYEQYF
DNA: TGCGCCAGCAGCCTACCGGGACGCATATCCTACGAGCAGTACTTC

V: TRBV9
size: few
J: TRBJ2-5
D: .
CDR3: CASNPTLGWETQYF
DNA: TGTGCCAGCAATCCAACTTTGGGGTGGGAGACCCAGTACTTC

V: TRBV5-1
size: many
J: TRBJ2-7
D: .
CDR3: CASSFEGQRYEQYF
DNA: TGCGCCAGCAGCTTTGAAGGACAGCGCTACGAGCAGTACTTC

V: TRBV5-4
size: many
J: TRBJ2-2
D: TRBD2
CDR3: CASSPATSAITGELFF
DNA: TGTGCCAGCAGCCCCGCGACTAGCGCGATCACCGGGGAGCTGTTTTTT

V: TRBV5-5
size: .
J: TRBJ1-6
D: .
CDR3: CASSLRADSPLHF
DNA: TGTGCCAGCAGCTTAAGGGCGGATTCACCCCTCCACTTT

V: TRBV30
size: .
J: TRBJ2-5
D: TRBD2
CDR3: CAWSVLLAGGGNQETQYF
DNA: TGTGCCTGGAGTGTACTGTTAGCGGGAGGGGGAAACCAAGAGACCCAGTACTTC

V: TRBV4-3
size: .
J: TRBJ1-4
D: .
CDR3: CASSQDTTDYATNGKLFF
DNA: TGCGCCAGTAGCCAAGATACGACAGATTATGCAACTAATGGAAAACTGTTTTTT

V: TRBV18
size: many
J: TRBJ2-7
D: .
CDR3: CASSRPDGRNEQYF
DNA: TGTGCCAGCTCACGCCCGGACGGGCGGAACGAGCAGTACTTC

V: TRBV12-3/TRBV12-4
size: .
J: TRBJ2-5
D: .
CDR3: CASSLAQGNDETQYF
DNA: TGTGCCAGCAGTTTAGCCCAGGGGAACGACGAGACCCAGTACTTC

V: TRBV7-3
size: .
J: TRBJ2-1
D: .
CDR3: CASSQSREQFF
DNA: TGTGCCAGCAGCCAGAGTCGAGAGCAGTTCTTC

V: TRBV7-9
size: many
J: TRBJ2-7
D: .
CDR3: CASSLRYGGAYEQYF
DNA: TGTGCCAGCAGCTTAAGGTACGGCGGAGCCTACGAGCAGTACTTC

V: TRBV25-1
size: .
J: TRBJ2-5
D: TRBD2
CDR3: CASSEAGVYQETQYF
DNA: TGTGCCAGCAGTGAAGCGGGAGTCTACCAAGAGACCCAGTACTTC

V: TRBV7-9
size: .
J: TRBJ2-5
D: TRBD2
CDR3: CASSPTSGSAETQYF
DNA: TGTGCCAGCAGCCCAACTAGCGGGAGTGCCGAGACCCAGTACTTC

V: TRBV2
size: .
J: TRBJ1-5
D: TRBD1
CDR3: CASRGTANQPQHF
DNA: TGTGCCAGCAGGGGGACAGCTAATCAGCCCCAGCATTTT

V: TRBV28
size: .
J: TRBJ1-1
D: TRBD1
CDR3: CASRQGKNTEAFF
DNA: TGTGCCTCGCGACAGGGGAAGAACACTGAAGCTTTCTTT

V: TRBV3-1
size: many
J: TRBJ2-2
D: TRBD2
CDR3: CASSHSAGGPAGELFF
DNA: TGTGCCAGCAGCCATAGTGCGGGAGGGCCTGCCGGGGAGCTGTTTTTT

V: TRBV7-9
size: .
J: TRBJ2-3
D: .
CDR3: CASLPADTQYF
DNA: TGTGCCAGCCTTCCCGCAGATACGCAGTATTTT

V: TRBV24-1
size: .
J: TRBJ2-1
D: .
CDR3: CATSDTSADNEQFF
DNA: TGTGCCACCAGTGATACGAGCGCCGACAATGAGCAGTTCTTC

V: TRBV29-1
size: .
J: TRBJ1-2
D: .
CDR3: CSVESGAFGYTF
DNA: TGCAGCGTTGAATCAGGGGCTTTTGGCTACACCTTC

V: TRBV20-1
size: .
J: TRBJ1-1
D: .
CDR3: CSARDLFQGNTEAFF
DNA: TGCAGTGCTAGAGATCTGTTTCAGGGGAACACTGAAGCTTTCTTT

V: TRBV2
size: .
J: TRBJ2-1
D: TRBD2
CDR3: CASNGGRVEGEQFF
DNA: TGTGCCAGCAATGGCGGGAGGGTAGAGGGTGAGCAGTTCTTC

V: TRBV9
size: many
J: TRBJ2-7
D: TRBD2
CDR3: CASSVGSGLAGSYEQYF
DNA: TGTGCCAGCAGCGTAGGTTCTGGACTAGCGGGTTCATACGAGCAGTACTTC

V: TRBV5-5
size: .
J: TRBJ1-5
D: .
CDR3: CASSLFTGPQPQHF
DNA: TGTGCCAGCAGCTTATTCACAGGGCCTCAGCCCCAGCATTTT

V: TRBV7-6
size: .
J: TRBJ2-6
D: .
CDR3: CASSPTVYGANVLTF
DNA: TGTGCCAGCAGCCCCACAGTCTACGGGGCCAACGTCCTGACTTTC

V: TRBV29-1
size: .
J: TRBJ2-7
D: TRBD2
CDR3: CSVEDPSSGRMYEQYF
DNA: TGCAGCGTTGAAGATCCTTCTAGCGGGAGAATGTACGAGCAGTACTTC

V: TRBV4-3
size: many
J: TRBJ2-7
D: .
CDR3: CASSQSSRNTYEQYF
DNA: TGCGCCAGCAGCCAAAGTTCCCGAAACACCTACGAGCAGTACTTC

V: TRBV5-1
size: .
J: TRBJ2-5
D: TRBD2
CDR3: CASSLVREAQYF
DNA: TGCGCCAGCAGCTTGGTGCGGGAGGCCCAGTACTTC

V: TRBV7-6
size: .
J: TRBJ1-5
D: .
CDR3: CASSAEEGWGDEEQHF
DNA: TGTGCCAGCAGCGCAGAGGAGGGCTGGGGTGATGAGGAGCAGCATTTT

V: TRBV20-1
size: .
J: TRBJ1-1
D: .
CDR3: CSARGPAGEAFF
DNA: TGCAGTGCTAGGGGGCCGGCAGGGGAAGCTTTCTTT

V: TRBV29-1
size: few
J: TRBJ1-5
D: TRBD1
CDR3: CSVTGTGTQPQHF
DNA: TGCAGCGTTACCGGGACAGGGACTCAGCCCCAGCATTTT

V: TRBV5-4
size: many
J: TRBJ2-7
D: .
CDR3: CASSRDLKPYEQYF
DNA: TGTGCCAGCAGCCGGGACCTAAAACCCTACGAGCAGTACTTC

V: TRBV10-3
size: many
J: TRBJ2-5
D: .
CDR3: CAISERSRGLETQYF
DNA: TGTGCCATCAGTGAGCGATCGAGAGGGCTCGAGACCCAGTACTTC

V: TRBV6-1
size: many
J: TRBJ1-1
D: .
CDR3: CASSEPDQQVPNTEAFF
DNA: TGTGCCAGCAGTGAGCCCGACCAACAGGTTCCGAACACTGAAGCTTTCTTT

V: TRBV6-2/TRBV6-3
size: many
J: TRBJ2-2
D: TRBD2
CDR3: CASSYPTTSGNTGELFF
DNA: TGTGCCAGCAGTTACCCGACGACTAGCGGGAACACCGGGGAGCTGTTTTTT

V: TRBV14
size: many
J: TRBJ1-4
D: .
CDR3: CASSQGSSRGEKLFF
DNA: TGTGCCAGCAGCCAGGGGTCGTCAAGGGGTGAAAAACTGTTTTTT

V: TRBV7-9
size: .
J: TRBJ2-7
D: .
CDR3: CASSLSTDGGEQYF
DNA: TGTGCCAGCAGCTTATCTACCGACGGCGGCGAGCAGTACTTC

V: TRBV20-1
size: many
J: TRBJ2-7
D: TRBD2
CDR3: CSAGGTSGSGEQYF
DNA: TGCAGTGCTGGAGGGACTAGCGGGAGCGGTGAGCAGTACTTC

V: TRBV6-6
size: .
J: TRBJ2-5
D: .
CDR3: CASGGKGVFPDTQYF
DNA: TGTGCCAGCGGTGGAAAAGGGGTTTTCCCAGATACGCAGTACTTC

V: TRBV7-9
size: many
J: TRBJ2-7
D: .
CDR3: CASSLLTGGEQYF
DNA: TGTGCCAGCAGCTTATTGACAGGCGGCGAGCAGTACTTC

V: TRBV6-4
size: few
J: TRBJ2-2
D: .
CDR3: CASSGLTTGELFF
DNA: TGTGCCAGCAGTGGGTTAACCACCGGGGAGCTGTTTTTT

V: TRBV6-1
size: many
J: TRBJ2-5
D: TRBD1
CDR3: CASAADRGETQYF
DNA: TGTGCCAGCGCAGCGGACAGGGGTGAGACCCAGTACTTC

V: TRBV6-2/TRBV6-3
size: many
J: TRBJ2-7
D: TRBD1
CDR3: CASSEDRGVSYEQYF
DNA: TGTGCCAGCAGTGAAGACAGGGGAGTTTCCTACGAGCAGTACTTC

V: TRBV4-1
size: many
J: TRBJ1-2
D: TRBD1
CDR3: CASSQENQGGPEIRTF
DNA: TGCGCCAGCAGCCAAGAGAACCAGGGGGGACCGGAGATCCGCACCTTC

V: TRBV10-3
size: .
J: TRBJ1-5
D: TRBD1
CDR3: CAISESTGGVRQPQHF
DNA: TGTGCCATCAGTGAGTCAACAGGGGGAGTAAGACAGCCCCAGCATTTT

V: TRBV5-1
size: many
J: TRBJ2-5
D: .
CDR3: CASSFRGRQETQYF
DNA: TGCGCCAGCAGCTTCAGGGGCCGACAAGAGACCCAGTACTTC

V: TRBV10-3
size: .
J: TRBJ1-1
D: .
CDR3: CAISERTANTEAFF
DNA: TGTGCCATCAGTGAAAGGACCGCGAACACTGAAGCTTTCTTT

V: TRBV7-2
size: .
J: TRBJ2-4
D: .
CDR3: CASSHHYAKNIQYF
DNA: TGTGCCAGCAGCCACCACTATGCCAAAAACATTCAGTACTTC

V: TRBV10-3
size: .
J: TRBJ2-5
D: .
CDR3: CAISELGTQETQYF
DNA: TGTGCCATCAGTGAGCTCGGGACCCAAGAGACCCAGTACTTC

V: TRBV5-5
size: many
J: TRBJ1-2
D: .
CDR3: CASSPGSPSYRYTF
DNA: TGTGCCAGCAGCCCTGGATCCCCCTCCTATCGCTACACCTTC

V: TRBV19
size: once
J: TRBJ2-5
D: TRBD1
CDR3: CASEGQKRNQETQYF
DNA: TGTGCCAGTGAGGGACAGAAAAGGAATCAAGAGACCCAGTACTTC

V: TRBV4-1
size: many
J: TRBJ2-2
D: TRBD1
CDR3: CASSQRTGRNTGELFF
DNA: TGCGCCAGCAGCCAACGGACAGGGCGAAACACCGGGGAGCTGTTTTTT

V: TRBV20-1
size: few
J: TRBJ2-7
D: .
CDR3: CSARGGRDEQYF
DNA: TGCAGTGCTAGAGGGGGTCGGGACGAGCAGTACTTC

V: TRBV7-6
size: .
J: TRBJ2-7
D: .
CDR3: CASSVTGHTYEQYF
DNA: TGTGCCAGCAGCGTAACAGGACATACCTACGAGCAGTACTTC

V: TRBV7-8
size: .
J: TRBJ1-2
D: .
CDR3: CASSPEADTQRGYTF
DNA: TGTGCCAGCAGCCCAGAAGCCGACACTCAAAGGGGCTACACCTTC

V: TRBV29-1
size: many
J: TRBJ2-7
D: .
CDR3: CSVEVDYTSYEQYF
DNA: TGCAGCGTTGAAGTGGACTATACCTCCTACGAGCAGTACTTC

V: TRBV4-3
size: .
J: TRBJ1-1
D: .
CDR3: CASSQGGDPSYTEAFF
DNA: TGCGCCAGCAGCCAAGGTGGGGACCCTTCCTACACTGAAGCTTTCTTT